This TCR beta chain originates from a study of OX40 agonist ivuxolimab in advanced cancers. Study in general: The group had a mean age of 60 years, ranged from roughly 23 to 79, and was 80% to 90% male. Partial responses, seen in three patients, involved one hepatocellular carcinoma and two cutaneous melanomas.

With baseline, cycle 4 day 1, and cycle 7 day 1 as timepoints, blood was sampled. V gave up 5 bases and J gave up 3 bases; unmatched junction bases: 13. Germline CDR1 and CDR2: LNHNV and YYDKDF (reference sequence). CDR3 length: 16 amino acids. Study outcomes and limitations: Expanded clones were, on average, more numerous in CD8+ T cells than in CD4+.

The protocol was immunoSEQ multiplex PCR, while the TCRdb copy is restricted to in-frame clones and leaves out a portion. The sample includes about 83,000 clones, about 90% of them seen just once. Turning to this clone: Its cognate antigen is unknown.

V and J are TRBV15 and TRBJ2-7; TRBD1 matches 7 bases. This clonotype was obtained from an adult with an advanced solid tumor such as melanoma, head and neck, liver or kidney cancer. Sequencing used CD4+ or CD8+ T cells sorted from blood, obtained in a trial of the OX40 agonist ivuxolimab. The CDR3 nucleotides are TGTGCCACCAGCGGATGGGTGCAGGGGGTGTACTACGAGCAGTACGTC. This gives the protein CATSGWVQGVYYEQYV.